Below, 10 T cell receptor beta chains from the same sample are listed, as sequenced in a study of blood T cell repertoires in COVID-19. Produced via immunoSEQ multiplex PCR; TCRdb's table is partial and in-frame only. The sample carries 15,000 or so clones, roughly 86% recorded once. The source material was peripheral blood. Source of these receptors: a human donor in a cohort sampled during active COVID-19.

This chain uses TRBV5-6 with TRBJ1-4; D uncertain. The germline V gene encodes CDR1 SGHDT and CDR2 YYEEEE. CDR3 length: 15 amino acids. With 3 bases removed from V and 5 bases from J, the gap between germline ends came to 14 bases. CDR3 sequence reads: CASSSWTGVNEKLFF. The DNA for the CDR3 is TGTGCCAGCAGCTCCTGGACCGGGGTAAATGAAAAACTGTTTTTT. Based on the CDR3 plus reference TRBV5-6 and TRBJ1-4, the full variable domain is DAGVTQSPTHLIKTRGQQVTLRCSPKSGHDTVSWYQQALGQGPQFIFQYYEEEERQRGNFPDRFSGHQFPNYSSELNVNALLLGDSALYLCASSSWTGVNEKLFFGSGTQLSVL.

The chain uses TRBV7-2 and TRBJ1-4, with 8 positions matching TRBD1. This CDR3 has 14 amino acids. Germline CDR1 and CDR2: SGHTA and FQGNSA. V lost 5 bases to trimming and J lost 7 bases; unmatched junction nucleotides: 6. As DNA, the CDR3 is TGTGCCAGCAGCCCGGGGCAGGGGGCTGAAAAACTGTTTTTT. It specifies CASSPGQGAEKLFF.

CDR3 region: CAIRGGQGPTEAFF. The CDR3 DNA reads as TGTGCCATCAGGGGGGGACAGGGGCCCACTGAAGCTTTCTTT. The chain has TRBV10-3 and TRBJ1-1, with 10 nucleotides matching TRBD1. The CDR3 spans 14 residues. The V gene end was trimmed by 6 bases and the J gene end by 4 bases; junction bases not matched to a gene: 5. In germline, CDR1 is ENHRY, CDR2 SYGVKD.

In DNA form, the CDR3 reads TGTGCCTCTTATCGGCGGGGAGGCTATGGCTACACCTTC. It is translated as CASYRRGGYGYTF. This sequence joins TRBV6-5 and TRBJ1-2; D not resolved. The CDR3 consists of 13 residues. V was trimmed by 11 bases and J by 4 bases, leaving 17 bases between them. The V gene's germline CDR1 is MNHEY and CDR2 SVGAGI.

The V and J genes are TRBV19 and TRBJ2-7, with TRBD1 matching over 8 bases. CDR1 and CDR2 (germline): LNHDA, SQIVND (reference sequence). There are 13 residues in the CDR3. The junction had 1 base not matched to a gene; V was cut back by 5 bases and J by 1 base. DNA for the CDR3: TGTGCCAGTAGTGGACAGGGATCCTACGAGCAGTACTTC. This translates into CASSGQGSYEQYF.

DNA for the CDR3: TGCGCCAGCAGCCACGAACTGAACCAGGGACAGCATTTT. Translating it yields CASSHELNQGQHF. The rearrangement uses TRBV4-3 and TRBJ1-5; D may be TRBD1 (5 bases). The CDR3 sequence is 13 residues long. CDR1 and CDR2 from the germline V gene are LGHNA and YSLEER. Between the trimmed V and J ends, which lost 3 bases and 13 bases, there was a span of 16 bases.

This CDR3 reads CASSEGLAGRETQYF. In DNA form, the CDR3 reads TGTGCCAGCAGCGAAGGACTAGCGGGGCGAGAGACCCAGTACTTC. This rearrangement joins TRBV11-1 to TRBJ2-5; TRBD2 matches 12 bases. CDR1 and CDR2 (germline): SGHAT, FQDESV (reference sequence). Trimming at V came to 5 bases and at J to 4 bases, leaving 5 bases not matched to a gene. The CDR3 runs 15 residues. Using reference TRBV11-1 and TRBJ2-5 for the parts outside the CDR3, the full variable domain is EAEVAQSPRYKITEKSQAVAFWCDPISGHATLYWYRQILGQGPELLVQFQDESVVDDSQLPKDRFSAERLKGVDSTLKIQPAELGDSAMYLCASSEGLAGRETQYFGPGTRLLVL.

This clone occurred once. The chain employs TRBV6-5 and TRBJ1-1; 7 bases fit TRBD1. Losses at the gene ends were 5 bases for V and 7 bases for J; bases not matched to a gene: 10. Looked up from germline, CDR1 is MNHEY and CDR2 is SVGAGI. The CDR3 is 14 amino acids. CDR3 sequence reads: CASSLTGATGEAFF. The CDR3 region has the DNA TGTGCCAGCAGTCTTACAGGGGCTACCGGTGAAGCTTTCTTT.

The CDR3 protein is CASSFDRVSTEAFF. The CDR3 coding sequence is TGTGCCAGCAGCTTCGACAGGGTTAGCACTGAAGCTTTCTTT. This sequence joins TRBV7-2 and TRBJ1-1, with 7 positions matching TRBD1. The CDR3 covers 14 residues. Germline CDR1 reads SGHTA; CDR2 reads FQGNSA. V shed 3 bases, J shed 4 bases, and the junction held 5 bases outside the gene matches. The full variable domain, its missing parts supplied by reference TRBV7-2 and TRBJ1-1, is GAGVSQSPSNKVTEKGKDVELRCDPISGHTALYWYRQSLGQGLEFLIYFQGNSAPDKSGLPSDRFSAERTGGSVSTLTIQRTQQEDSAVYLCASSFDRVSTEAFFGQGTRLTVV.

This chain links TRBV6-2 or TRBV6-3 with TRBJ2-7, with D tentatively TRBD1 (5 bases). This CDR3 spans 14 amino acids. CDR1 and CDR2 (germline): MNHEY, SVGEGT. Trimming shortened V by 3 bases and J by 4 bases, and 13 bases separated the two germline ends. The CDR3 sequence: CASSYRRQYYEQYF. CDR3 nucleotides: TGTGCCAGCAGTTATCGCCGACAGTATTACGAGCAGTACTTC.